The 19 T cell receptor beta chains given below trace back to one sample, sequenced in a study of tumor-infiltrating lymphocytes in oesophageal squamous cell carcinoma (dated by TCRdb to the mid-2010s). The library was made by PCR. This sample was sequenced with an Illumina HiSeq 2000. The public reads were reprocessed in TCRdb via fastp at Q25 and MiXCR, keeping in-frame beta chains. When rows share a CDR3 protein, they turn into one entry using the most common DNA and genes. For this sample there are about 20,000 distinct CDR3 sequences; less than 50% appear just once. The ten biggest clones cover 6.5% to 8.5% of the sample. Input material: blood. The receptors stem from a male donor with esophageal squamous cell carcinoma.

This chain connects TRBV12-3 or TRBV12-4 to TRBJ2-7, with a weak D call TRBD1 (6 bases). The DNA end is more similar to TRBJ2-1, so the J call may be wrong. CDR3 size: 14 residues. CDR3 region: CASLAGLRGNEQFF. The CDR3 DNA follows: TGTGCCAGCCTGGCGGGCCTCAGGGGCAATGAGCAGTTCTTC.

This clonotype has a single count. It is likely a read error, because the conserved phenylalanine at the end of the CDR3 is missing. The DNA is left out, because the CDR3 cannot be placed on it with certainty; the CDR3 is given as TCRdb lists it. CDR3: CASSLGNEQFFGS. The V call is TRBV7-3, the J call TRBJ2-7. Counting both end residues, the CDR3 totals 13 amino acids. Germline values: CDR1 SGHTA, CDR2 FQGTGA.

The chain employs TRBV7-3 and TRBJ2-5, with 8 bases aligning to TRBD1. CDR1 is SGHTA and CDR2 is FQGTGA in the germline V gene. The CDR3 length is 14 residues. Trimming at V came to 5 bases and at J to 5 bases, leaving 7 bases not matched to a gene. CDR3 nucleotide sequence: TGTGCCAGCAGCCTGACAGGGGACGGGGAGACCCAGTACTTC. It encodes CASSLTGDGETQYF.

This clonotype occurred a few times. The DNA of the CDR3 is TGTGCCAGCAGTTACTCGACGGGGGGCCACGAAGCTTTCTTT. This translates into CASSYSTGGHEAFF. The chain is built from TRBV6-6 and TRBJ1-1; TRBD1 might be the D (6 bases). The germline CDR1 and CDR2 sequences are MNHNY and SVGAGI (reference sequence). This CDR3 spans 14 amino acids. V lost 0 bases and J lost 8, with 13 bases in between.

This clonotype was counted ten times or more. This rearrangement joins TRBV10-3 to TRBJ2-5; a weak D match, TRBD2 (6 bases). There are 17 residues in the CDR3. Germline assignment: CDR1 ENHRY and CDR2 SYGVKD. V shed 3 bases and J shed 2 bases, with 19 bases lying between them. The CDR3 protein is CAISESRRGTFQETQYF. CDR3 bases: TGTGCCATCAGTGAAAGTCGTCGCGGGACGTTTCAAGAGACCCAGTACTTC.

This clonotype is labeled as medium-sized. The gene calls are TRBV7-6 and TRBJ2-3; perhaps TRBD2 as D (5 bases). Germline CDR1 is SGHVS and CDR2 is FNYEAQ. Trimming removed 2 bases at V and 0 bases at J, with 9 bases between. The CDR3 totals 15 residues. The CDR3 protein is CASSLLGVSTDTQYF. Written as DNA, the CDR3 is TGTGCCAGCAGCTTACTGGGAGTAAGCACAGATACGCAGTATTTT.

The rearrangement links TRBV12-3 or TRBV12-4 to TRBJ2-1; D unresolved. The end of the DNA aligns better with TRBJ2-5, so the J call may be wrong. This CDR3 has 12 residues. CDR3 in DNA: TGTGCCAGCAGTCTGAAAGTGGAGACCCAGTACTTC. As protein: CASSLKVETQYF.

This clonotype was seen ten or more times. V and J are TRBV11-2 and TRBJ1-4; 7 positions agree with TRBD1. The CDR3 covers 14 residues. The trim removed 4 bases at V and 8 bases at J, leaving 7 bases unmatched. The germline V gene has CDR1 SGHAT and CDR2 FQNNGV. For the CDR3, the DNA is TGTGCCAGCAGCTCTTCAGGGGGAAGGGAAAAACTGTTTTTT. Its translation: CASSSSGGREKLFF.

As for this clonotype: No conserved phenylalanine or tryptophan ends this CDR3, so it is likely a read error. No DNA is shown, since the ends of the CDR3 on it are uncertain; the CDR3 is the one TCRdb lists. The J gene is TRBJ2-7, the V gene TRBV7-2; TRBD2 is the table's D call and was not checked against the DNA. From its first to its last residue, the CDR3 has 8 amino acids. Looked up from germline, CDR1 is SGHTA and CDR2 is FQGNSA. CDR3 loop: CASSDRTS.

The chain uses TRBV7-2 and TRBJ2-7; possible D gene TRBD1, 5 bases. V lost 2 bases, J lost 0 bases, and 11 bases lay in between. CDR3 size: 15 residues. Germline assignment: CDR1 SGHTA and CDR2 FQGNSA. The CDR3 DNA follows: TGTGCCAGCAGCTTACGCTGGACAACCTCCTACGAGCAGTACTTC. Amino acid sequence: CASSLRWTTSYEQYF. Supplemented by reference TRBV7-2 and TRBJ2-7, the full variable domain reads GAGVSQSPSNKVTEKGKDVELRCDPISGHTALYWYRQSLGQGLEFLIYFQGNSAPDKSGLPSDRFSAERTGGSVSTLTIQRTQQEDSAVYLCASSLRWTTSYEQYFGPGTRLTVT.

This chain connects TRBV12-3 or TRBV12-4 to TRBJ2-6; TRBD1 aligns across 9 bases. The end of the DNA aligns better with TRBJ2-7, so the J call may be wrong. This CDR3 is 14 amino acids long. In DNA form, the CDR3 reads TGTGCCAGCAGTGAGACAGGGGGGTCCTACGAGCAGTACTTC. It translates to CASSETGGSYEQYF.

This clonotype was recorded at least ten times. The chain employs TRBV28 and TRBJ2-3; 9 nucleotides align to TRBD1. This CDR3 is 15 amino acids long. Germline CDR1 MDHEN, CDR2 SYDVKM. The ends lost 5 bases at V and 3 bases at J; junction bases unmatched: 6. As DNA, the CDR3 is TGTGCCAGCAGTCACAGGGGGCTTGGGACAGATACGCAGTATTTT. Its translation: CASSHRGLGTDTQYF.

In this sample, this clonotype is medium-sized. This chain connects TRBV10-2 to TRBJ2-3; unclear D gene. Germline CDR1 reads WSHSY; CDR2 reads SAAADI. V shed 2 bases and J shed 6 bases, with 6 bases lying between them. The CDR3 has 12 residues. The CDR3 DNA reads TGCGCCAGCAGTGAGGCATCGGATACGCAGTATTTT. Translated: CASSEASDTQYF.

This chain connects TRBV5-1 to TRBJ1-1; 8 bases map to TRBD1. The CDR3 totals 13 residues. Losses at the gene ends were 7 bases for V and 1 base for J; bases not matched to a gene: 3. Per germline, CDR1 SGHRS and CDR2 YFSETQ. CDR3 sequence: CASQGAGNTEAFF. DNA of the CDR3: TGCGCCAGCCAGGGGGCGGGGAACACTGAAGCTTTCTTT.

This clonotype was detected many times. The CDR3 DNA reads as TGTGCCAGCAGTAAGAATAGCGGGTACGAGCAGTACTTC. Translation: CASSKNSGYEQYF. This chain links TRBV12-3 or TRBV12-4 with TRBJ2-1; 7 bases are a match to TRBD2. Matching the DNA end better, TRBJ2-7 makes the J call doubtful. The CDR3 is 13 amino acids.

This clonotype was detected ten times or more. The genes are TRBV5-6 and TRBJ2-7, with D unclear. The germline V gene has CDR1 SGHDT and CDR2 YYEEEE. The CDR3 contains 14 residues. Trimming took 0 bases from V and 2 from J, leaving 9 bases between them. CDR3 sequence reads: CASSLGSQPYEQYF. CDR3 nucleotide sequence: TGTGCCAGCAGCTTGGGCAGCCAACCCTACGAGCAGTACTTC.

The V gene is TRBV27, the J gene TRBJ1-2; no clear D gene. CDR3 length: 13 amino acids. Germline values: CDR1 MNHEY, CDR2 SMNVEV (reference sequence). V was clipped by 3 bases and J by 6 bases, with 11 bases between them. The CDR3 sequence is CASSFSGEDGYTF. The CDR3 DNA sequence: TGTGCCAGCAGTTTTTCCGGGGAGGATGGCTACACCTTC.

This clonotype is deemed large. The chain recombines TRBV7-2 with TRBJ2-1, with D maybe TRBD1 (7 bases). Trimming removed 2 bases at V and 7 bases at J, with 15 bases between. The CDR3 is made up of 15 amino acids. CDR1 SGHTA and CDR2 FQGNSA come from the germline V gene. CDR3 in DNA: TGTGCCAGCAGCTTATACCGACAGGGAGGAAATGAGCAGTTCTTC. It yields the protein CASSLYRQGGNEQFF.

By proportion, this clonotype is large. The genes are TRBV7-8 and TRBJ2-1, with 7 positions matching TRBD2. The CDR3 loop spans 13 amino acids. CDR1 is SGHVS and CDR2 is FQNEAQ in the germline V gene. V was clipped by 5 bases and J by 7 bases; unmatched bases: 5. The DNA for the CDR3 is TGTGCCAGCAGCGTCCGACTAGCTAATGAGCAGTTCTTC. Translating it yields CASSVRLANEQFF.